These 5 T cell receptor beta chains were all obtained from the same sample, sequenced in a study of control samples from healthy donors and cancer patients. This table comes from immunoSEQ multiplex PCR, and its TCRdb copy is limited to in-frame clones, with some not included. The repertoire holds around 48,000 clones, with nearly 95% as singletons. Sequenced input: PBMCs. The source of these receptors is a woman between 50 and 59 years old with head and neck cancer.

CDR3 loop: CASSLGSGRSQETQYF. The CDR3 nucleotides are TGTGCCAGCAGCTTAGGAAGCGGGAGGTCCCAAGAGACCCAGTACTTC. The genes are TRBV11-2 and TRBJ2-5; the match to TRBD2 covers 9 bases. Germline assignment: CDR1 SGHAT and CDR2 FQNNGV. This CDR3 contains 16 residues. After removal of 1 base from V and 1 base from J, the junction contained 4 bases not matched to a gene.

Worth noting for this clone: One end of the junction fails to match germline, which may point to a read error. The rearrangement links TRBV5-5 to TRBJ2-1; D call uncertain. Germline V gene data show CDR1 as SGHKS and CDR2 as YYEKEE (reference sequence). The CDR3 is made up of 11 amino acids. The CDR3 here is CASSSVNAQFF. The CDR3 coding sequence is TGTGCCAGCAGCTCAGTCAATGCGCAGTTCTTC.

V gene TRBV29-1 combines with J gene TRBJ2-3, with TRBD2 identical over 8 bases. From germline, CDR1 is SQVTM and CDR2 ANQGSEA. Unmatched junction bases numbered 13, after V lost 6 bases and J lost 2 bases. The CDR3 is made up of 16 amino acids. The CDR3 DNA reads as TGCAGCGTGCCCCGGGGGGGCGGGGGCTTCACAGATACGCAGTATTTT. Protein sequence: CSVPRGGGGFTDTQYF.

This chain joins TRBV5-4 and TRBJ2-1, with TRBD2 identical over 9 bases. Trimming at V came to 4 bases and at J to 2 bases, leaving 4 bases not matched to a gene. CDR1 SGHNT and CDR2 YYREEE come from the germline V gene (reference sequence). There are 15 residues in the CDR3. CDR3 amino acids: CASSPRTSAYNEQFF. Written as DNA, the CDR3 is TGTGCCAGCAGCCCCCGGACTAGCGCCTACAATGAGCAGTTCTTC.

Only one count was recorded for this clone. The CDR3 reads CASSEASLYGYTF. For the CDR3, the DNA is TGTGCCAGCAGTGAAGCCAGCCTATATGGCTACACCTTC. V usage is TRBV2 and J usage is TRBJ1-2; D unresolved. In germline, CDR1 is SNHLY, CDR2 FYNNEI. V was clipped by 0 bases and J by 5 bases, with 7 bases between them. CDR3 length: 13 residues.